The clone carrying this T cell receptor (beta chain) has only a few counts. Its antigen is still unknown. With 1 base removed from V and 4 bases from J, the gap between germline ends came to 8 bases. The CDR3 spans 13 residues. Germline V gene sequence: CDR1 SGHDN, CDR2 FVKESK. This entry belongs to a study of post-analysis software for immune sequencing data. Unique molecular identifiers were built into the TCR beta cDNA libraries. MiXCR, run by TCRdb on the PCR reads, gives a single entry per CDR3 protein. This repertoire shows some 240,000 distinct CDR3 sequences, roughly a third found once; its top ten account for 4% to 5.5%. Findings of the study overall: Multiple sclerosis patients showed significantly lower normalized Chao1 diversity than controls did. The F measure placed samples prepared in the same batch into strongly shared clusters. With TRBV5-6, TRBV5-1 and TRBV20-1 included, about five TRBV segments were more frequent in patients than in controls.

The source is a girl between 5 and 17 years old with multiple sclerosis. The specimen sequenced was blood. The chain joins TRBV14 to TRBJ2-7; D gene uncertain. CDR3 protein: CASSQGMIYEQYF. CDR3 DNA sequence: TGTGCCAGCAGCCAAGGAATGATATACGAGCAGTACTTC.